This T cell receptor beta chain came from a study of blood T cell repertoires in COVID-19. Across the study: Spain, Italy and the United States supplied samples that represented acute and convalescent COVID-19. Sources were T cells, B-cell-depleted T cells, or PBMCs; the material itself was cDNA or gDNA.

This CDR3 is built from 13 residues. V was cut by 3 bases and J by 4 bases, with 7 bases left in between. Germline lookup yields CDR1 LNHNV and CDR2 YYDKDF (reference sequence). Study processing details: Amplification of reference gene primers provided the estimated nucleated cell counts. Repertoires were generated with immunoSEQ multiplex PCR, while TCRdb's copy carries only in-frame clones and drops some. V, J and clone size reflect that table, while D and trimming were determined from the DNA. The data show over 200,000 clones, approximately 80% seen once. Cohorts were assigned according to the clinical history that participants reported.

This sequence joins TRBV15 and TRBJ1-3; D uncertain. Input material: PBMCs or T cells enriched from blood (not recorded which). The sequence was collected from a man aged 60 to 69 who had recovered from COVID-19. The CDR3 bases are TGTGCCACCAGCAGGATTGGCGGAAACACCATATATTTT. This codes for CATSRIGGNTIYF.